Listed below are T cell receptor beta chains from one sample, sequenced in a study of blood T cell repertoires in COVID-19. Data came from immunoSEQ multiplex PCR; TCRdb stores just in-frame clones and leaves some out. The data show some 32,000 clones, 80% to 90% seen once. The sequencing sample was made of peripheral blood. These TCRs come from a human donor in a cohort sampled during active COVID-19. Both conserved end residues are part of each CDR3. A D gene is named only where the DNA matches it firmly.

cdr3_aa: CASSLLTSDDETQYF; v_call: TRBV5-1; d_call: TRBD2; j_call: TRBJ2-5
cdr3_aa: CATSRKSQGTEQYF; v_call: TRBV15; d_call: .; j_call: TRBJ2-7
cdr3_aa: CATRRGGNQPQHF; v_call: TRBV6-5; d_call: .; j_call: TRBJ1-5
cdr3_aa: CASKRTTGGVEGYTF; v_call: TRBV6-4; d_call: .; j_call: TRBJ1-2
cdr3_aa: CASSPRGFSTDTQYF; v_call: TRBV19; d_call: .; j_call: TRBJ2-3
cdr3_aa: CAWRRDRVHEQYF; v_call: TRBV30; d_call: TRBD1; j_call: TRBJ2-7
cdr3_aa: CSAGDRESGYTF; v_call: TRBV29-1; d_call: TRBD1; j_call: TRBJ1-2
cdr3_aa: CASSPPLAGGVNTEAFF; v_call: TRBV5-1; d_call: TRBD1; j_call: TRBJ1-1
cdr3_aa: CASSFGLAGPNTGELFF; v_call: TRBV27; d_call: TRBD2; j_call: TRBJ2-2
cdr3_aa: CASSAGTSGGIRTDTQYF; v_call: TRBV5-1; d_call: TRBD2; j_call: TRBJ2-3
cdr3_aa: CASSQRDRGISGNTIYF; v_call: TRBV3-1/TRBV3-2; d_call: TRBD1; j_call: TRBJ1-3
cdr3_aa: CASSLVAGGPPATQYF; v_call: TRBV7-3; d_call: TRBD2; j_call: TRBJ2-3
cdr3_aa: CASGSRQGARNTIYF; v_call: TRBV12-5; d_call: TRBD1; j_call: TRBJ1-3
cdr3_aa: CASSRPNRRAGNTIYF; v_call: TRBV19; d_call: .; j_call: TRBJ1-3
cdr3_aa: CASSQEEVRNTIYF; v_call: TRBV3-1/TRBV3-2; d_call: .; j_call: TRBJ1-3
cdr3_aa: CASSEVISYEQYF; v_call: TRBV6-1; d_call: .; j_call: TRBJ2-7
cdr3_aa: CASKRTGGFYGYTF; v_call: TRBV19; d_call: TRBD1; j_call: TRBJ1-2
cdr3_aa: CASSESGVGADTQYF; v_call: TRBV2; d_call: .; j_call: TRBJ2-3
cdr3_aa: CASSSGYSTEAFF; v_call: TRBV5-4; d_call: .; j_call: TRBJ1-1
cdr3_aa: CATRDREAYEQYF; v_call: TRBV15; d_call: TRBD2; j_call: TRBJ2-7
cdr3_aa: CALGEGEYSPLHF; v_call: TRBV6-5; d_call: .; j_call: TRBJ1-6
cdr3_aa: CASSLNSGGANTQYF; v_call: TRBV6-5; d_call: TRBD2; j_call: TRBJ2-3
cdr3_aa: CASSQDPRQTQYF; v_call: TRBV3-1/TRBV3-2; d_call: .; j_call: TRBJ2-3
cdr3_aa: CASSLGRLAVYNEQFF; v_call: TRBV5-6; d_call: TRBD2; j_call: TRBJ2-1
cdr3_aa: CASSYYPQGSYEQYF; v_call: TRBV6-6; d_call: .; j_call: TRBJ2-7
cdr3_aa: CASRYPGGHGYTF; v_call: TRBV6-2/TRBV6-3; d_call: TRBD1; j_call: TRBJ1-2
cdr3_aa: CASSLDRGGLDTQYF; v_call: TRBV5-1; d_call: TRBD2; j_call: TRBJ2-3
cdr3_aa: CASSPRSRNEKLFF; v_call: TRBV27; d_call: .; j_call: TRBJ1-4
cdr3_aa: CAISAGLRTGANVLTF; v_call: TRBV10-3; d_call: .; j_call: TRBJ2-6
cdr3_aa: CASSPPRLAGEQFF; v_call: TRBV6-2/TRBV6-3; d_call: TRBD2; j_call: TRBJ2-1
cdr3_aa: CASSYSGGNYEQYF; v_call: TRBV6-6; d_call: .; j_call: TRBJ2-7
cdr3_aa: CASNPTGGAYNEQFF; v_call: TRBV19; d_call: TRBD1; j_call: TRBJ2-1